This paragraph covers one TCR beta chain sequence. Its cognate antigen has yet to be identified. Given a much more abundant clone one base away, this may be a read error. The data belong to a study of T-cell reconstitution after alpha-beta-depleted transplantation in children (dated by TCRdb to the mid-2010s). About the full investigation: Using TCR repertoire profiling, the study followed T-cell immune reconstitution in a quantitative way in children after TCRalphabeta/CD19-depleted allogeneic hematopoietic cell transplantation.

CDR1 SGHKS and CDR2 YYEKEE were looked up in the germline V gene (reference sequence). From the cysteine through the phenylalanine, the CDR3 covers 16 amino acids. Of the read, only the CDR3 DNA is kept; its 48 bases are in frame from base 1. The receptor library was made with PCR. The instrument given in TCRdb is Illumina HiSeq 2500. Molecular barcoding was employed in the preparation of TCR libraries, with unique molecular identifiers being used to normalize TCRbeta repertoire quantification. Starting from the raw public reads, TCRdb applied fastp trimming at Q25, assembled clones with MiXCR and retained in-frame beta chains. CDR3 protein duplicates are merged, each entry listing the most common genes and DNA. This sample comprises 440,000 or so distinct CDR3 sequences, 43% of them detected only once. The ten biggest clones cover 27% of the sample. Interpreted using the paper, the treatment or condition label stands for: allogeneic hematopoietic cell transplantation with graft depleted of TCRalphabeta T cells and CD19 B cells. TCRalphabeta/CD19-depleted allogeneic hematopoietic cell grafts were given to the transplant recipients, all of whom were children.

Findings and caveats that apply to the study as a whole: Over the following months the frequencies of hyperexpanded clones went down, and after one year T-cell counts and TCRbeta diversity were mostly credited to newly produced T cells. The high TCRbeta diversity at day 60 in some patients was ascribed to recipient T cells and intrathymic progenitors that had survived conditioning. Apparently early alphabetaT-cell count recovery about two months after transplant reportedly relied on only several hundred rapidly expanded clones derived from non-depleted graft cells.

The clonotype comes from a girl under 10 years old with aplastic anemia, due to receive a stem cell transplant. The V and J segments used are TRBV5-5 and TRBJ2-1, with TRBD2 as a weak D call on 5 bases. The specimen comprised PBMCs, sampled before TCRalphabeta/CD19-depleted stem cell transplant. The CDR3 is CTSSGRGAPSYNEQFF. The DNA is TGTACCAGCAGCGGTCGCGGCGCTCCGTCCTACAATGAGCAGTTCTTC.